This T cell receptor beta chain was documented in a study of T cells in localized non-small cell lung cancer. Broader study findings: Greater blood T cell density accompanied longer overall survival.

Notes on this clone: Its antigen is still unknown.

Produced via immunoSEQ multiplex PCR; TCRdb's table is partial and in-frame only. The data hold over 3,500 clones, with roughly 33% observed a single time. J was trimmed by 7 bases and V by 4 bases; bases with no gene match: 7. The CDR3 runs to 15 residues. Germline CDR1 is LNHDA and CDR2 is SQIVND (reference sequence). Sequences were derived from lung tumor tissue, sampled before any cancer treatment. This TCR came from a male donor at least 60 years old with stage III lung adenocarcinoma. J is TRBJ1-6 and V is TRBV19; TRBD1 matches at 7 bases. The DNA for the CDR3 is TGTGCCAGTAGTACCGGGGACAGAAGAAATTCACCCCTCCACTTT. It specifies CASSTGDRRNSPLHF.